One sample yielded the 11 T cell receptor beta chains listed below, sequenced in a study of low-dose radiotherapy and immunotherapy resistance in tumors. Both TCRalpha and TCRbeta chains were reverse transcribed with V-gene-specific primers. TCRs were put through around 20 PCR cycles of amplification with Phusion. A constant-region primer and the V-primer adapter served as the primer pair. MiXCR, applied by TCRdb to the reads, yields one record per CDR3 protein. In the table there are approximately 89,000 distinct CDR3 sequences, approximately 19% of which are singletons. This sample's time point: before trial treatment. This specimen consisted of PBMCs, obtained before treatment. Receptors were obtained from a male donor with prostate cancer.

There are many counts of this clonotype. The chain joins TRBV9 to TRBJ2-1; 8 bases are shared with TRBD2. The CDR3 is made up of 17 amino acids. Germline trimming cut 3 bases from V and 2 bases from J; bases unmatched to any gene: 10. The germline V gene encodes CDR1 SGDLS and CDR2 YYNGEE. The CDR3 coding sequence is TGTGCCAGCAGCGCTAAGTCCGGGACTAGTACCTACAATGAGCAGTTCTTC. Its translation: CASSAKSGTSTYNEQFF.

This clonotype was recorded at least ten times. The chain joins TRBV21-1 to TRBJ2-7; the table's D call, TRBD2, was not checked against the DNA. TRBV21-1 corresponds to a pseudogene. This CDR3 contains 17 residues. The CDR3 loop reads CASSKGLRTIALYEQYF. In nucleotides, the CDR3 is TGTGCCAGCAGCAAAGGCCTAAGGACTATTGCCCTCTACGAGCAGTACTTC.

The chain joins TRBV7-9 to TRBJ2-3; D is unclear. The CDR3 has 14 amino acids. The V end lost 1 base, the J end lost 3 bases, and 8 bases lay between the germline ends. CDR1 SEHNR and CDR2 FQNEAQ come from the germline V gene (reference sequence). CDR3 amino acids: CASSLVPVTDTQYF. In DNA form, the CDR3 reads TGTGCCAGCAGCTTAGTGCCAGTAACAGATACGCAGTATTTT.

This chain connects TRBV2 to TRBJ2-2; D call uncertain. Germline lookup yields CDR1 SNHLY and CDR2 FYNNEI. The CDR3 totals 13 residues. Trimming removed 5 bases from V and 2 bases from J, with 6 bases in between. CDR3: CASSPHNTGELFF. DNA for the CDR3: TGTGCCAGCAGTCCCCACAACACCGGGGAGCTGTTTTTT.

This clonotype was found many times. The chain is built from TRBV7-8 and TRBJ2-7; the match to TRBD2 covers 9 bases. Losses at the gene ends were 1 base for V and 5 bases for J; bases not matched to a gene: 3. The CDR3 runs 14 residues. Germline CDR1 reads SGHVS; CDR2 reads FQNEAQ. CDR3 amino acids: CASSLGREGHEQYF. The DNA for the CDR3 is TGTGCCAGCAGCTTAGGGCGGGAGGGACACGAGCAGTACTTC.

Ten or more counts support this clonotype. V usage is TRBV29-1 and J usage is TRBJ2-7; maybe TRBD2 (6 bases). Germline CDR1 reads SQVTM; CDR2 reads ANQGSEA. Trimming removed 7 bases from V and 3 bases from J, with 16 bases in between. CDR3 length: 13 residues. DNA of the CDR3: TGCAGCGCTATTTTAATGCGGGGCTACGAGCAGTACTTC. Its protein product is CSAILMRGYEQYF.

In its sample, this clonotype was seen many times. The J gene is TRBJ2-3, the V gene TRBV20-1; 7 bases line up with TRBD2. V lost 1 base and J lost 1; bases outside the gene matches: 8. Germline V gene data show CDR1 as DFQATT and CDR2 as SNEGSKA (reference sequence). There are 16 residues in the CDR3. The CDR3 reads CSARASSGKGTDTQYF. For the CDR3, the DNA is TGCAGTGCTAGAGCCTCAAGCGGGAAGGGCACAGATACGCAGTATTTT.

This clonotype was recorded at least ten times. The gene calls are TRBV5-4 and TRBJ2-2; 9 bases are shared with TRBD2. Per the germline V gene, CDR1 is SGHNT and CDR2 is YYREEE (reference sequence). The CDR3 length is 16 residues. The trim removed 0 bases at V and 7 bases at J, leaving 7 bases unmatched. CDR3 sequence (DNA): TGTGCCAGCAGCTTGGTCGGCGGGGGGGCCGTCGGGGAGCTGTTTTTT. Translated, it gives CASSLVGGGAVGELFF.

This clonotype was observed many times. V and J are TRBV4-2 and TRBJ2-2; TRBD2 matches 15 bases. This CDR3 spans 18 amino acids. J lost 4 bases, V lost 5 bases, and 8 bases had no gene match. Germline V lookup: CDR1 LGHNA, CDR2 YNFKEQ. CDR3: CASSGLAGGPQGTGELFF. CDR3 nucleotides: TGTGCCAGCAGCGGACTAGCGGGGGGGCCCCAGGGCACCGGGGAGCTGTTTTTT.

This clonotype has a count of ten or more. The rearrangement uses TRBV30 and TRBJ1-4; a weak D match, TRBD1 (6 bases). The V end lost 0 bases, the J end lost 8 bases, and 13 bases lay between the germline ends. CDR3 size: 14 residues. Germline assignment: CDR1 GTSNPN and CDR2 SVGIG (reference sequence). CDR3 amino acids: CAWSVTERGEKLFF. The CDR3 region has the DNA TGTGCCTGGAGTGTAACAGAAAGGGGGGAAAAACTGTTTTTT. Complete variable domain (other parts from reference TRBV30 and TRBJ1-4): SQTIHQWPATLVQPVGSPLSLECTVEGTSNPNLYWYRQAAGRGLQLLFYSVGIGQISSEVPQNLSASRPQDRQFILSSKKLLLSDSGFYLCAWSVTERGEKLFFGSGTQLSVL.

The rearrangement uses TRBV18 and TRBJ2-7; D not certain. In germline, CDR1 is KGHSH, CDR2 LQKENI. V lost 6 bases and J 3 bases, leaving 12 bases between the germline ends. The CDR3 contains 13 residues. The CDR3 coding sequence is TGTGCCAGCTCTATTGACGGAAGCTACGAGCAGTACTTC. As protein: CASSIDGSYEQYF.